Shown below are 26 T cell receptor beta chains from a single sample sequenced in a study of T-cell reconstitution after alpha-beta-depleted transplantation in children. As it was prepared, the TCRbeta library received unique molecular identifiers. TCRdb reprocessed the PCR reads with MiXCR, giving one entry per CDR3 protein. Of 100,000 to 130,000 distinct CDR3 sequences listed, 5.5% to 7% are singletons. The specimen was PBMCs, mostly from graft donor cells, collected 360 days after TCRalphabeta/CD19-depleted stem cell transplant. Receptors originate from a male patient between 2 and 15 years old who had a stem cell transplant for acute lymphoblastic leukemia, so the T cells may come from the graft donor.

This clonotype has more than one count but fewer than ten. The CDR3 nucleotides read TGTGCCACCAGTGGCCCCCGAGCCAACTACGAGCAGTACTTC. This encodes CATSGPRANYEQYF. The rearrangement uses TRBV24-1 and TRBJ2-7; D not resolved. CDR1 is KGHDR and CDR2 is SFDVKD in the germline V gene. The CDR3 has 14 residues. Trimming cost V 5 bases and J 3 bases, with 13 bases left between them.

This clonotype was observed many times. This rearrangement joins TRBV28 to TRBJ1-6; unclear D gene. This CDR3 comprises 14 residues. Germline CDR1 MDHEN, CDR2 SYDVKM. Trimming stripped 5 bases from V and 8 bases from J, with 13 bases between. The CDR3 nucleotides are TGTGCCAGCAGTGCCCGAGACCCTTATTCACCCCTCCACTTT. Amino acids: CASSARDPYSPLHF.

This clonotype has just a few counts. The chain carries TRBV2 and TRBJ2-4; possibly TRBD1 for D (5 bases). Per germline, CDR1 SNHLY and CDR2 FYNNEI. The CDR3 length is 14 residues. V was clipped by 2 bases and J by 8 bases, with 13 bases between them. DNA of the CDR3: TGTGCCAGCAGTGAAAGCTCCAGGGCAGACATTCAGTACTTC. It yields the protein CASSESSRADIQYF.

This clonotype was observed at least ten times. The chain joins TRBV7-2 to TRBJ1-5; D is unresolved. Per germline, CDR1 SGHTA and CDR2 FQGNSA. Trimming cost V 1 base and J 1 base, with 8 bases left between them. The CDR3 sequence is 15 residues long. DNA of the CDR3: TGTGCCAGCAGCTTAGTACCCCGAAGCAATCAGCCCCAGCATTTT. This codes for CASSLVPRSNQPQHF.

Only a few counts were recorded for this clonotype. This chain connects TRBV9 to TRBJ2-5; D may be TRBD1 or TRBD2 (5 bases each). V was cut by 3 bases and J by 4 bases, with 13 bases left in between. Germline CDR1 and CDR2: SGDLS and YYNGEE. The CDR3 is 14 amino acids. The CDR3, as DNA: TGTGCCAGCAGCGAGAGAGGGGACGGAGAGACCCAGTACTTC. It is translated as CASSERGDGETQYF.

This clonotype appeared many times. The J gene is TRBJ2-2, the V gene TRBV7-9; no clear D. Trimming stripped 7 bases from V and 13 bases from J, with 13 bases between. Germline V gives CDR1 SEHNR, CDR2 FQNEAQ (reference sequence). This CDR3 has 11 residues. The CDR3 sequence: CASTPTLWLFF. The CDR3 DNA sequence: TGTGCCAGCACCCCTACCCTTTGGCTGTTTTTT.

V gene TRBV6-5 combines with J gene TRBJ2-5, with unresolved D. Germline loops: CDR1 MNHEY, CDR2 SVGAGI. This CDR3 is built from 15 residues. V was clipped by 4 bases and J by 2 bases, with 14 bases between them. The CDR3 sequence is CASSSRGERQETQYF. CDR3 nucleotide sequence: TGTGCCAGCAGTTCACGCGGAGAAAGGCAAGAGACCCAGTACTTC.

This clonotype was recorded at least ten times. The V call is TRBV4-3, the J call TRBJ1-5; no reliable D call. This CDR3 has 13 amino acids. V lost 0 bases to trimming and J lost 2 bases, with 2 bases between them. From germline, CDR1 is LGHNA and CDR2 YSLEER. As DNA, the CDR3 is TGCGCCAGCAGCCAAGACGGCAATCAGCCCCAGCATTTT. Its protein is CASSQDGNQPQHF.

This clonotype came up a few times. This sequence joins TRBV21-1 and TRBJ2-1; no DNA check was done on the table's D call, TRBD2. TRBV21-1 is shown as a pseudogene. CDR3 size: 16 residues. The CDR3 protein is CASSKVTSGDDNEQFF. In DNA, the CDR3 is TGTGCCAGCAGCAAAGTGACTAGCGGGGATGACAATGAGCAGTTCTTC.

This clonotype was recorded at least ten times. The chain links TRBV5-1 to TRBJ2-2, with 9 bases that match TRBD1. Per the germline V gene, CDR1 is SGHRS and CDR2 is YFSETQ. V trimming: 5 bases; J trimming: 4 bases; junction bases outside the gene matches: 6. This CDR3 has 15 residues. CDR3 amino acids: CASSFGTGSTGELFF. The CDR3 DNA follows: TGCGCCAGCAGTTTCGGGACAGGGAGCACCGGGGAGCTGTTTTTT.

This clonotype has just a few counts. The chain combines TRBV5-5 with TRBJ2-7, with D hard to call. Trimming shortened V by 5 bases and J by 1 base, and 4 bases separated the two germline ends. Looked up from germline, CDR1 is SGHKS and CDR2 is YYEKEE (reference sequence). The CDR3 is made up of 11 amino acids. The CDR3 coding sequence is TGTGCCAGCAGGTATTCCTACGAGCAGTACTTC. Amino acids: CASRYSYEQYF.

This clonotype was observed many times. The CDR3 region is CASSVATGNTEAFF. The CDR3 DNA follows: TGTGCCAGCAGCGTAGCTACGGGGAACACTGAAGCTTTCTTT. V and J are TRBV9 and TRBJ1-1; D remains ambiguous. This CDR3 has 14 amino acids. Trimming removed 0 bases at V and 1 base at J, with 7 bases between. The V gene's germline CDR1 is SGDLS and CDR2 YYNGEE.

This clonotype was observed a few times. This CDR3 is CASSPDLKGNTIYF. CDR3 DNA: TGTGCCAGCAGTCCGGACCTTAAGGGAAACACCATATATTTT. This chain joins TRBV27 and TRBJ1-3; D remains ambiguous. With 5 bases removed from V and 4 bases from J, the gap between germline ends came to 12 bases. CDR1 and CDR2 from the germline V gene are MNHEY and SMNVEV (reference sequence). This CDR3 region has 14 residues.

The rearrangement links TRBV5-8 to TRBJ1-5, with no clear D. Germline CDR1 and CDR2: SGHTS and YDEGEE. The CDR3 covers 13 residues. V lost 2 bases and J 2 bases, leaving 5 bases between the germline ends. The DNA of the CDR3 is TGTGCCAGCAGCTTTACGGGCAATCAGCCCCAGCATTTT. This sequence encodes CASSFTGNQPQHF.

V gene TRBV4-1 combines with J gene TRBJ2-7; D remains unclear. The V end was cut by 0 bases, the J end by 0 bases, with 9 bases between. The CDR3 contains 15 residues. Germline CDR1 is MGHRA and CDR2 is YSYEKL. CDR3: CASSQEIRSSYEQYF. In DNA, the CDR3 is TGCGCCAGCAGCCAAGAAATAAGGAGCTCCTACGAGCAGTACTTC.

This clonotype has at least ten counts. The chain couples TRBV29-1 to TRBJ2-5, with TRBD1 matching 9 bases. Germline lookup yields CDR1 SQVTM and CDR2 ANQGSEA. J was trimmed by 5 bases and V by 3 bases; bases with no gene match: 4. The CDR3 runs 13 residues. CDR3 sequence reads: CSVDPGTGETQYF. The CDR3 DNA reads TGCAGCGTTGATCCCGGGACAGGGGAGACCCAGTACTTC.

This clonotype was recorded many times. The chain links TRBV7-8 to TRBJ1-2, with 7 bases lining up with TRBD1. This CDR3 has 15 residues. The J segment lost 8 bases and the V segment lost 5 bases, leaving 14 bases of the junction unmatched. CDR1 and CDR2 from the germline V gene are SGHVS and FQNEAQ. CDR3 sequence reads: CASSPPSTGAGGYTF. CDR3 DNA sequence: TGTGCCAGCAGCCCTCCTAGTACAGGGGCCGGGGGCTACACCTTC. The complete variable domain, with remaining parts taken from reference TRBV7-8 and TRBJ1-2, reads GAGVSQSPRYKVAKRGQDVALRCDPISGHVSLFWYQQALGQGPEFLTYFQNEAQLDKSGLPSDRFFAERPEGSVSTLKIQRTQQEDSAVYLCASSPPSTGAGGYTFGSGTRLTVV.

This clonotype appeared a few times. The chain carries TRBV11-2 and TRBJ2-3, with 9 bases identical to TRBD2. This CDR3 contains 17 residues. V lost 0 bases to trimming and J lost 5 bases; unmatched junction nucleotides: 9. CDR1 and CDR2 from the germline V gene are SGHAT and FQNNGV. CDR3 loop: CASSLETGRGGLDTQYF. The CDR3 DNA follows: TGTGCCAGCAGCTTAGAGACGGGGCGGGGGGGCCTAGATACGCAGTATTTT.

The sample holds a few counts of this clonotype. CDR3 protein: CASSLKGGTYNEQFF. The CDR3 nucleotides are TGTGCCAGCAGCTTAAAAGGGGGGACCTACAATGAGCAGTTCTTC. The chain has TRBV7-3 and TRBJ2-1, with D possibly called TRBD1 or TRBD2 (6 bases each). CDR1 and CDR2 from the germline V gene are SGHTA and FQGTGA. Trimming cost V 1 base and J 2 bases, with 9 bases left between them. This CDR3 is 15 amino acids long. Drawing the rest from reference TRBV7-3 and TRBJ2-1, the complete variable domain is GAGVSQTPSNKVTEKGKYVELRCDPISGHTALYWYRQSLGQGPEFLIYFQGTGAADDSGLPNDRFFAVRPEGSVSTLKIQRTERGDSAVYLCASSLKGGTYNEQFFGPGTRLTVL.

The rearrangement uses TRBV4-3 and TRBJ2-7; no clear D gene. This CDR3 spans 15 amino acids. Germline CDR1 and CDR2: LGHNA and YSLEER. Trimming took 1 base from V and 3 from J, leaving 13 bases between them. CDR3 coding DNA: TGCGCCAGCAGCCAAGTGGCCTCGCTGGGCTACGAGCAGTACTTC. It encodes CASSQVASLGYEQYF.

The table lists this clonotype with many counts. This rearrangement joins TRBV12-3 or TRBV12-4 to TRBJ1-4; 9 positions agree with TRBD1. CDR3 length equals 14 residues. V was clipped by 5 bases and J by 8 bases; unmatched bases: 6. CDR3 amino acids: CASSTGGTGEKLFF. Here the CDR3 DNA reads TGTGCCAGCAGTACAGGGGGCACGGGCGAAAAACTGTTTTTT.

This clonotype appeared a few times. The CDR3 spells CASSFSHGRALADTQYF. CDR3 sequence (DNA): TGTGCCAGCAGCTTTTCGCACGGGAGGGCCCTGGCAGATACGCAGTATTTT. This sequence joins TRBV7-8 and TRBJ2-3; 8 bases line up with TRBD2. This CDR3 contains 17 residues. Germline V gene lookup returns CDR1 SGHVS and CDR2 FQNEAQ. Trimming cost V 3 bases and J 4 bases; bases outside gene matches: 12.

This clonotype showed up many times. V gene TRBV29-1 combines with J gene TRBJ2-1; a possible D gene is TRBD2 (6 bases). Trimming pared 1 base from V and 11 bases from J, leaving 27 bases between. Germline V gene data show CDR1 as SQVTM and CDR2 as ANQGSEA. There are 17 residues in the CDR3. DNA of the CDR3: TGCAGCGTTGAAGGACTGGTGACCGGGACTTGGGTCTCCCAGCAGTTCTTC. This encodes CSVEGLVTGTWVSQQFF.

This clonotype was recorded a few times. J is TRBJ1-5 and V is TRBV24-1; D uncertain. V was clipped by 9 bases and J by 3 bases, with 11 bases between them. The V gene's germline CDR1 is KGHDR and CDR2 SFDVKD. CDR3 size: 13 residues. The CDR3 here is CATLLGNNQPQHF. The CDR3 nucleotides read TGTGCCACCCTACTAGGGAACAATCAGCCCCAGCATTTT.

V is TRBV3-1 and J is TRBJ1-5; the match to TRBD1 covers 9 bases. The CDR3 is 18 amino acids. Trimming cost V 1 base and J 3 bases; bases outside gene matches: 10. Germline V gene lookup returns CDR1 LGHDT and CDR2 YNNKEL (reference sequence). Written as DNA, the CDR3 is TGTGCCAGCAGCCAAGGAGGGGGACAGGGAGGACTCAATCAGCCCCAGCATTTT. Amino acid sequence: CASSQGGGQGGLNQPQHF. Filled out from reference TRBV3-1 and TRBJ1-5, the complete variable domain reads DTAVSQTPKYLVTQMGNDKSIKCEQNLGHDTMYWYKQDSKKFLKIMFSYNNKELIINETVPNRFSPKSPDKAHLNLHINSLELGDSAVYFCASSQGGGQGGLNQPQHFGDGTRLSIL.

The table lists this clonotype with many counts. The rearrangement links TRBV7-9 to TRBJ1-4; 10 nucleotides line up with TRBD1. The germline V gene has CDR1 SEHNR and CDR2 FQNEAQ (reference sequence). After removal of 4 bases from V and 8 bases from J, the junction contained 10 bases not matched to a gene. The CDR3 is 16 amino acids. The CDR3 DNA reads TGTGCCAGCAGCTCCCCCCGGGACAGGGGAACGGAAAAACTGTTTTTT. This gives the protein CASSSPRDRGTEKLFF.